A selection of T cell receptor beta chains follows, all from one sample in a study of blood T cell repertoires in COVID-19. The assay was immunoSEQ multiplex PCR, and TCRdb's table has in-frame clones only and misses some. Counted here are about 480,000 clones, 88% occurring once; the ten biggest clones make up 1.8%. Sequencing was performed on PBMCs or T cells enriched from blood (not recorded which). These receptors all come from a woman between 40 and 55 years old who had recovered from COVID-19. CDR3s include the opening cysteine and the closing phenylalanine or tryptophan. The D gene is left open where the match is weak. Clone size, where shown, is once, few, many, or a class for clones that have expanded.

j_gene | abundance | d_gene | v_gene | CDR3aa | CDR3nt
TRBJ1-2 | . | TRBD1 | TRBV28 | CASSFDRGYGYTF | TGTGCCAGCAGTTTCGACAGGGGCTATGGCTACACCTTC
TRBJ2-2 | . | TRBD1 | TRBV2 | CASILSGGNTGELFF | TGTGCCAGCATTTTATCAGGGGGCAACACCGGGGAGCTGTTTTTT
TRBJ1-5 | . | . | TRBV7-2 | CASSLTVEPQHF | TGTGCCAGCAGCTTAACGGTAGAGCCCCAGCATTTT
TRBJ1-3 | . | . | TRBV5-8 | CASSYGTDGNTIYF | TGTGCCAGCAGCTACGGGACTGACGGAAACACCATATATTTT
TRBJ1-4 | . | TRBD1 | TRBV6-1 | CASSEGQGAGVGEKLFF | TGTGCCAGCAGTGAGGGACAGGGGGCCGGGGTTGGGGAAAAACTGTTTTTT
TRBJ2-7 | . | TRBD1 | TRBV11-2 | CASSPTTGAKKTYEQYF | TGTGCCAGCAGCCCCACGACAGGGGCAAAGAAGACCTACGAGCAGTACTTC
TRBJ1-4 | few | TRBD1 | TRBV5-1 | CASSLTGTGVGDEKLFF | TGCGCCAGCAGCTTGACCGGGACAGGGGTTGGGGATGAAAAACTGTTTTTT
TRBJ2-7 | . | TRBD2 | TRBV18 | CASSRQGAGLIYEQYF | TGTGCCAGCTCACGCCAAGGGGCGGGACTAATCTACGAGCAGTACTTC
TRBJ1-1 | . | . | TRBV7-8 | CASNNEGALNTEAFF | TGTGCCAGCAACAACGAGGGAGCCCTGAACACTGAAGCTTTCTTT
TRBJ2-7 | . | TRBD1 | TRBV7-2 | CASTGDTYEQYF | TGTGCCTCGACAGGGGATACCTACGAGCAGTACTTC
TRBJ1-1 | . | TRBD1 | TRBV5-1 | CASSLRTGNTEAFF | TGCGCCAGCAGCTTGAGGACAGGGAACACTGAAGCTTTCTTT
TRBJ2-1 | . | . | TRBV9 | CASSVGFGGSPLAPFF | TGTGCCAGCAGCGTAGGGTTTGGCGGAAGCCCTTTGGCTCCCTTCTTC
TRBJ2-7 | . | . | TRBV3-1/TRBV3-2 | CASRGADYEQYF | TGTGCCAGCCGGGGGGCTGACTACGAGCAGTACTTC
TRBJ1-3 | . | . | TRBV29-1 | CSVETVGNTIYF | TGCAGCGTTGAAACGGTTGGAAACACCATATATTTT
TRBJ1-5 | . | TRBD1 | TRBV19 | CASSMDRSNQPQHF | TGTGCCAGTAGTATGGACAGGAGCAATCAGCCCCAGCATTTT
TRBJ1-1 | . | . | TRBV19 | CASSIQKNTEAFF | TGTGCCAGTAGCATACAGAAGAACACTGAAGCTTTCTTT
TRBJ2-7 | . | TRBD2 | TRBV9 | CASSVEPGGEQYF | TGTGCCAGCAGCGTAGAGCCCGGGGGGGAGCAGTACTTC
TRBJ2-2 | . | TRBD1 | TRBV7-9 | CASSLRTGVPGELFF | TGTGCCAGCAGCTTGAGGACAGGGGTACCCGGGGAGCTGTTTTTT
TRBJ2-5 | . | . | TRBV7-2 | CASSRAQETQYF | TGTGCCAGCAGCCGAGCCCAAGAGACCCAGTACTTC
TRBJ1-1 | . | TRBD1 | TRBV11-3 | CASSQSQGANTEAFF | TGTGCCAGCAGCCAATCGCAGGGGGCGAACACTGAAGCTTTCTTT
TRBJ2-1 | . | . | TRBV15 | CATSRPPFRVSNEQFF | TGTGCCACCAGCAGACCACCCTTCCGCGTATCAAATGAGCAGTTCTTC
TRBJ2-3 | . | TRBD2 | TRBV11-2 | CASSSHPRPSGRADTQYF | TGTGCCAGCAGCTCCCACCCCCGCCCCAGCGGGAGGGCAGATACGCAGTATTTT
TRBJ2-7 | . | . | TRBV20-1 | CSPPHQQYF | TGCAGTCCCCCACATCAGCAGTACTTC
TRBJ1-1 | . | TRBD1 | TRBV19 | CASSIGKGQGVGNTEAFF | TGTGCCAGTAGTATAGGCAAGGGGCAGGGGGTAGGGAACACTGAAGCTTTCTTT
TRBJ2-4 | . | . | TRBV10-2 | CASAGRDIQYF | TGCGCCAGCGCGGGGAGAGACATTCAGTACTTC
TRBJ1-4 | . | . | TRBV5-6 | CASSWGPRPGSNEKLFF | TGTGCCAGCAGCTGGGGGCCAAGGCCAGGGTCAAATGAAAAACTGTTTTTT
TRBJ2-7 | . | TRBD1 | TRBV5-1 | CASSLTGDYEQYF | TGCGCCAGCAGCTTGACAGGGGACTACGAGCAGTACTTC
TRBJ2-3 | . | . | TRBV30 | CAWSVVGALTDTQYF | TGTGCCTGGAGTGTGGTAGGGGCCCTCACAGATACGCAGTATTTT
TRBJ2-3 | . | . | TRBV19 | CASSIGSPTDTQYF | TGTGCCAGTAGTATAGGAAGCCCCACAGATACGCAGTATTTT
TRBJ1-2 | . | TRBD1 | TRBV14 | CASSQLRTGSGYTF | TGTGCCAGCAGCCAACTCAGGACAGGGAGCGGCTACACCTTC
TRBJ2-7 | . | . | TRBV19 | CASSIAGGRVEQYF | TGTGCCAGTAGTATAGCCGGGGGTCGGGTCGAGCAGTACTTC
TRBJ1-4 | . | TRBD1 | TRBV6-4 | CASSEVQGSGLFF | TGTGCCAGCAGCGAAGTACAGGGGTCCGGACTGTTTTTT
TRBJ2-1 | . | . | TRBV15 | CATSRDSIREQFF | TGTGCCACCAGCAGGGACTCTATTAGGGAGCAGTTCTTC
TRBJ2-7 | once | TRBD2 | TRBV13 | CASSLGLAGDRQYF | TGTGCCAGCAGCTTAGGGCTAGCGGGCGATCGGCAGTACTTC
TRBJ2-2 | . | TRBD2 | TRBV28 | CASSAASGGTGELFF | TGTGCCAGCAGTGCCGCTAGCGGGGGCACCGGGGAGCTGTTTTTT